The 20 T cell receptor beta chains in this list originate from one sample, sequenced in a study of sequential checkpoint blockade in melanoma. The assay was immunoSEQ multiplex PCR, and TCRdb's table has in-frame clones only and misses some. The sample carries 40,000 or so clones, about four fifths recorded once. Treatment defined: randomized to nivolumab then ipilimumab (arm A) or the reverse (arm B). This specimen consisted of CD8+ T cells sorted from blood (inferred from file names), obtained from a patient given nivolumab and ipilimumab in sequence. The receptors originated from a human donor with melanoma.

The gene calls are TRBV19 and TRBJ1-5; 7 positions match TRBD1. Germline V gene sequence: CDR1 LNHDA, CDR2 SQIVND (reference sequence). This CDR3 is built from 15 residues. V gave up 1 base and J gave up 3 bases; unmatched junction bases: 3. CDR3 nucleotide sequence: TGTGCCAGTAGTATAGCGGACAGGCCCAATCAGCCCCAGCATTTT. This encodes CASSIADRPNQPQHF.

V and J are TRBV28 and TRBJ2-2; D may be TRBD1 (6 bases). The ends were cut back, 7 bases at V and 5 bases at J, with 8 bases in the middle. Germline lookup yields CDR1 MDHEN and CDR2 SYDVKM. This CDR3 region has 12 residues. The CDR3 coding sequence is TGTGCCAGCACAACAGGGACCGGGGAGCTGTTTTTT. Translated: CASTTGTGELFF.

The table lists this clone with a few counts. The V call is TRBV7-9, the J call TRBJ1-1; D call uncertain. CDR1 is SEHNR, CDR2 FQNEAQ, per germline (reference sequence). V dropped 5 bases and J dropped 6 bases, with 10 bases sitting between them. This CDR3 region has 12 residues. CDR3 sequence reads: CASSGQTPEAFF. CDR3 nucleotides: TGTGCCAGCAGCGGCCAAACCCCTGAAGCTTTCTTT.

V usage is TRBV19 and J usage is TRBJ1-1, with D perhaps TRBD1 (5 bases). CDR3 length: 15 residues. Trimming took off 1 base at V and 1 base at J, with 10 bases between the two ends. Germline V gene sequence: CDR1 LNHDA, CDR2 SQIVND (reference sequence). In DNA form, the CDR3 reads TGTGCCAGTAGTATAGGGGGCAGAGGGAACACTGAAGCTTTCTTT. Protein sequence: CASSIGGRGNTEAFF.

The chain carries TRBV19 and TRBJ2-1; a weak D match, TRBD2 (5 bases). In germline, CDR1 is LNHDA, CDR2 SQIVND (reference sequence). CDR3 size: 10 residues. The V and J ends lost 5 bases and 10 bases respectively, with 6 bases between them. In nucleotides, the CDR3 is TGTGCCAGTAGTCGGGGAGAGCAGTTCTTC. This gives the protein CASSRGEQFF.

The chain links TRBV5-1 to TRBJ1-4, with D perhaps TRBD1 (6 bases). Per the germline V gene, CDR1 is SGHRS and CDR2 is YFSETQ. This CDR3 has 15 amino acids. Trimming shortened V by 5 bases and J by 8 bases, and 19 bases separated the two germline ends. CDR3 amino acids: CASSPTEGGFEKLFF. The CDR3 bases are TGCGCCAGCAGTCCGACGGAAGGGGGATTCGAAAAACTGTTTTTT.

The chain links TRBV4-1 to TRBJ1-5; 7 positions match TRBD1. CDR1 and CDR2 (germline): MGHRA, YSYEKL. Trimming at V came to 0 bases and at J to 5 bases, leaving 4 bases not matched to a gene. The CDR3 extends over 15 amino acids. CDR3 sequence (DNA): TGCGCCAGCAGCCAAGATGGGACAGATTATCAGCCCCAGCATTTT. Residues: CASSQDGTDYQPQHF.

The V gene is TRBV29-1, the J gene TRBJ2-2, with D unresolved. The CDR3 consists of 13 residues. V lost 1 base and J lost 6, with 9 bases in between. Germline V CDR1 and CDR2: SQVTM, ANQGSEA. The CDR3 DNA reads TGCAGCGTTGAAGTTGGCAGGTCCGGGGAGCTGTTTTTT. Protein product: CSVEVGRSGELFF.

This chain links TRBV7-9 with TRBJ2-1, with D tentatively TRBD2 (6 bases). The CDR3 spans 15 residues. V was shortened by 1 base and J by 0 bases, with 7 bases between the two germline ends. Germline CDR1 is SEHNR and CDR2 is FQNEAQ (reference sequence). In DNA form, the CDR3 reads TGTGCCAGCAGCTTAGGAGCGGGCTCCTACAATGAGCAGTTCTTC. This gives the protein CASSLGAGSYNEQFF.

The V and J genes are TRBV6-5 and TRBJ2-5; D unresolved. With the DNA end fitting TRBJ2-7 better, the J assignment may be wrong. CDR3 length equals 14 residues. The germline CDR1 and CDR2 sequences are MNHEY and SVGAGI. The CDR3 DNA reads as TGTGCCAGCAGTTACTCGTACAGTTCTTACGAGCAGTACTTC. This encodes CASSYSYSSYEQYF.

This rearrangement joins TRBV9 to TRBJ1-1; possibly TRBD1 for D (6 bases). The germline gives CDR1 SGDLS, CDR2 YYNGEE. This CDR3 is built from 16 residues. Deletions cut 0 bases from V and 3 bases from J, with 15 bases between. CDR3 DNA sequence: TGTGCCAGCAGCGTAGAGGGTCGGGCAGGGGACACTGAAGCTTTCTTT. This translates into CASSVEGRAGDTEAFF.

The V call is TRBV28, the J call TRBJ1-6; a weak D match, TRBD1 (6 bases). Trimming left V 4 bases short and J 7 bases short, with 8 bases between. Germline V gene data show CDR1 as MDHEN and CDR2 as SYDVKM. This CDR3 contains 13 residues. CDR3 sequence reads: CASSWGQNSPLHF. CDR3 sequence (DNA): TGTGCCAGCAGTTGGGGGCAAAATTCACCCCTCCACTTT.

J is TRBJ2-5 and V is TRBV15; D gene unclear. CDR1 and CDR2 (germline): LNHNV, YYDKDF (reference sequence). The ends were cut back, 4 bases at V and 2 bases at J, with 11 bases in the middle. The CDR3 contains 14 residues. DNA of the CDR3: TGTGCCACCAGCATTCATACAATGCAAGAGACCCAGTACTTC. Its translation: CATSIHTMQETQYF. The full variable domain, rest sourced from reference TRBV15 and TRBJ2-5, is DAMVIQNPRYQVTQFGKPVTLSCSQTLNHNVMYWYQQKSSQAPKLLFHYYDKDFNNEADTPDNFQSRRPNTSFCFLDIRSPGLGDTAMYLCATSIHTMQETQYFGPGTRLLVL.

The chain couples TRBV28 to TRBJ2-3; D gene uncertain. V gave up 2 bases and J gave up 0 bases, with 15 bases separating them. Germline V gene data show CDR1 as MDHEN and CDR2 as SYDVKM. CDR3 length: 17 residues. The chain's CDR3 is CASSLGLPSSSTDTQYF. In DNA, the CDR3 is TGTGCCAGCAGTTTAGGGCTCCCATCATCTAGCACAGATACGCAGTATTTT.

The count of this clone is one. V usage is TRBV21-1 and J usage is TRBJ2-7; TRBD1 is taken as the D call from the table, unchecked against the DNA. TRBV21-1 is described as a pseudogene. The CDR3 contains 13 residues. Written as DNA, the CDR3 is TGTGCCAGCAGCAAACCATACAGGGCTGAGCAGTACTTC. As protein: CASSKPYRAEQYF.

This clone was counted once. The V call is TRBV4-1, the J call TRBJ2-5, with D tentatively TRBD1 (6 bases). CDR1 and CDR2 (germline): MGHRA, YSYEKL. V was trimmed by 1 base and J by 4 bases, leaving 10 bases between them. There are 14 residues in the CDR3. CDR3 sequence: CASSQVRGGETQYF. The CDR3 nucleotides read TGCGCCAGCAGCCAAGTCAGGGGTGGAGAGACCCAGTACTTC.

This chain uses TRBV5-1 with TRBJ2-3, with 7 bases lining up with TRBD1. V lost 2 bases, J lost 4 bases, and 7 bases stayed unmatched. The germline V gene has CDR1 SGHRS and CDR2 YFSETQ. This CDR3 contains 15 residues. CDR3 region: CASSLYSGGADTQYF. The CDR3 DNA follows: TGCGCCAGCAGCTTATATTCAGGGGGAGCAGATACGCAGTATTTT.

As for this clone: One end of the junction is discordant with germline, which a read error may explain. The chain combines TRBV7-7 with TRBJ2-5; D gene unclear. Germline CDR1 reads SSHAT; CDR2 reads FNYEAQ (reference sequence). This CDR3 is 15 amino acids long. CDR3 DNA: TGTGCTAGCAGCTTAGCCCGCGGAAACCAAGAGACCCAGTACTTC. As protein: CASSLARGNQETQYF.

The chain employs TRBV7-8 and TRBJ2-3; 12 nucleotides match TRBD1. With 5 bases clipped from V and 0 bases from J, the junction kept 6 bases outside the gene matches. Germline V gene sequence: CDR1 SGHVS, CDR2 FQNEAQ. The CDR3 length is 17 residues. The CDR3 DNA reads as TGTGCCAGCAGCACAGGGACAGGGGGCTATAGCACAGATACGCAGTATTTT. It translates to CASSTGTGGYSTDTQYF.

This rearrangement joins TRBV6-5 to TRBJ2-5; 10 bases agree with TRBD1. Germline loops: CDR1 MNHEY, CDR2 SVGAGI. The J segment lost 5 bases and the V segment lost 7 bases, leaving 7 bases of the junction unmatched. The CDR3 extends over 14 amino acids. The CDR3 is CASKRQGARETQYF. Here the CDR3 DNA reads TGTGCCAGCAAACGACAGGGGGCGCGGGAGACCCAGTACTTC.